This T cell receptor (beta chain) was found in a study of T cell repertoires in cytomegalovirus infection. Study-level findings and limits: In two of eight donors, the top clonotype was HLA-C-restricted CMV-specific.

Details on this clonotype: Its matching antigen is unknown.

TCRdb used MiXCR to reprocess the reads, holding one entry per CDR3 protein. Found here are about 160,000 distinct CDR3 sequences, about 20% of them singletons; the top ten hold 25%. This receptor was obtained from a human donor in good health (CMV status not recorded). Some clones in this sample may be carry-over from other donors' samples. The starting material was CD8+ T cells from cultured PBMCs, obtained from culture after CMV antigen stimulation.

Here the CDR3 DNA reads TGCAGCGTTGAAGATGAACACAGGCCCAGGAGTACTGAAGCTTTCTTT. Protein sequence: CSVEDEHRPRSTEAFF. The V call is TRBV29-1, the J call TRBJ1-1, with a tentative D call TRBD1 (5 bases). The germline V and J ends were trimmed by 0 bases and 5 bases, with 19 bases remaining between them. CDR3 length: 16 residues. Germline CDR1 and CDR2: SQVTM and ANQGSEA.